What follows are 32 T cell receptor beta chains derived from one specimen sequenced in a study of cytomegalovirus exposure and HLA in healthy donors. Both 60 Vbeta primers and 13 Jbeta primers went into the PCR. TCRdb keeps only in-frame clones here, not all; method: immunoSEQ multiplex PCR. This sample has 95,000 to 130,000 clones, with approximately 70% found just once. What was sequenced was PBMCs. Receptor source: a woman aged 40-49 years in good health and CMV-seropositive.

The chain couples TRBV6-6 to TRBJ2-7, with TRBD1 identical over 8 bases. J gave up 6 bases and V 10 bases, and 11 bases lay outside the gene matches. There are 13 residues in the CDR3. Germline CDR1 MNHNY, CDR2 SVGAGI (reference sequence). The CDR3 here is CATNRGQGSEQYF. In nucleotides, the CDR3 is TGTGCCACCAACCGTGGACAGGGATCCGAGCAGTACTTC.

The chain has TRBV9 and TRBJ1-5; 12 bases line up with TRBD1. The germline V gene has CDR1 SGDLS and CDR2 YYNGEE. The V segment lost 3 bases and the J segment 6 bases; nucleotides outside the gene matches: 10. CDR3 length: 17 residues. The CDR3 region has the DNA TGTGCCAGCAGCGAGGGGGCCGGGACAGGGGGCCTTCAGCCCCAGCATTTT. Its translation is CASSEGAGTGGLQPQHF.

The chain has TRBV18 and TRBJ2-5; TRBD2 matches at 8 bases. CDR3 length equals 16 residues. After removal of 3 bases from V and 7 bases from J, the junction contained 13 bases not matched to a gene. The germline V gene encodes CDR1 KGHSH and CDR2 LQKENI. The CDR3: CASSPNGGDARGTQYF. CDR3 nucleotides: TGTGCCAGCTCACCTAACGGGGGGGATGCGAGAGGGACCCAGTACTTC.

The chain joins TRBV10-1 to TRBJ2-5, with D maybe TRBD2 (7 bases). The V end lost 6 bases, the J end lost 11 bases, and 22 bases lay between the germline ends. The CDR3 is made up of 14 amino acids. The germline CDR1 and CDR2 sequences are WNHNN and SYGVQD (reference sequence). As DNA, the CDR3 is TGCGCCAGCAGCGGAAAGGGGGGAGCGCGGGAGCAGTACTTC. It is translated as CASSGKGGAREQYF.

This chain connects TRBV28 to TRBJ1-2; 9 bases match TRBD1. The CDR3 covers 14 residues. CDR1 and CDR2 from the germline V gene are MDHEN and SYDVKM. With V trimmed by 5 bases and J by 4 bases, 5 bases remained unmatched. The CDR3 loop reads CASSPGTGIYGYTF. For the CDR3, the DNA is TGTGCCAGCAGTCCCGGGACAGGGATCTATGGCTACACCTTC.

The CDR3 spells CACPRTSGSNEQFF. CDR3 nucleotide sequence: TGCGCATGCCCCAGGACTAGCGGGAGCAATGAGCAGTTCTTC. This rearrangement joins TRBV10-1 to TRBJ2-1; 13 bases are shared with TRBD2. The CDR3 length is 14 residues. The germline V gene has CDR1 WNHNN and CDR2 SYGVQD (reference sequence).

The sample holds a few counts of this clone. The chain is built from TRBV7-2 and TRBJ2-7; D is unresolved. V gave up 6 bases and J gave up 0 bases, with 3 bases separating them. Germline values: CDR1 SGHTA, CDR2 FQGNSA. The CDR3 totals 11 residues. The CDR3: CASSISYEQYF. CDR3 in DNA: TGTGCCAGCAGTATCTCCTACGAGCAGTACTTC.

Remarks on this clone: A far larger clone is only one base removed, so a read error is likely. The DNA for the CDR3 is TGTGCCAGCAGCTTGGACAGGAGCTATGGCTACACCTTC. It is translated as CASSLDRSYGYTF. J is TRBJ1-2 and V is TRBV5-5, with D possibly matching TRBD1 (5 bases). This CDR3 comprises 13 residues. With 0 bases removed from V and 4 bases from J, the gap between germline ends came to 7 bases. Germline V CDR1 and CDR2: SGHKS, YYEKEE (reference sequence).

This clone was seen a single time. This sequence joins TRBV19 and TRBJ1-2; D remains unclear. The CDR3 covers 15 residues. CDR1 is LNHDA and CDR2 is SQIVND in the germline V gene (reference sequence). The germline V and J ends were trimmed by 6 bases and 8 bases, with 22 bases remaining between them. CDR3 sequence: CASSYIPSGFSGYTF. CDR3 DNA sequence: TGTGCCAGTAGCTACATCCCTTCAGGATTTTCAGGCTACACCTTC. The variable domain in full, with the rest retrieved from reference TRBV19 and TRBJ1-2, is DGGITQSPKYLFRKEGQNVTLSCEQNLNHDAMYWYRQDPGQGLRLIYYSQIVNDFQKGDIAEGYSVSREKKESFPLTVTSAQKNPTAFYLCASSYIPSGFSGYTFGSGTRLTVV.

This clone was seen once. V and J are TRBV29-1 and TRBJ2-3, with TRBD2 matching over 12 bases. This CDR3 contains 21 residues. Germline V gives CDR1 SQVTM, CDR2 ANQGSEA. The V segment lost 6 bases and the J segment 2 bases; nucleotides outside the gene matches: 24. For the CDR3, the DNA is TGCAGCGTGAGGGGGGACTTTCGACTAGCGGGAGTCCCGACTCACACAGATACGCAGTATTTT. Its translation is CSVRGDFRLAGVPTHTDTQYF.

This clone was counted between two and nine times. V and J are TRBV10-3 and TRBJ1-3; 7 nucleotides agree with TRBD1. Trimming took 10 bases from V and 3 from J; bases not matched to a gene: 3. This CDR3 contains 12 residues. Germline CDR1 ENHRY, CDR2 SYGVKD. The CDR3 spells CATGQVGNTIYF. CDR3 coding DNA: TGTGCCACCGGACAGGTTGGAAACACCATATATTTT.

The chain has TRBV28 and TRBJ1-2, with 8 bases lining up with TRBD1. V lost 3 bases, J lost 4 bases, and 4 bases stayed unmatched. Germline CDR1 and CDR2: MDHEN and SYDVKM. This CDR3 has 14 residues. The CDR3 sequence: CASSFIGTGYGYTF. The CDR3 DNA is TGTGCCAGCAGTTTCATAGGGACAGGCTATGGCTACACCTTC.

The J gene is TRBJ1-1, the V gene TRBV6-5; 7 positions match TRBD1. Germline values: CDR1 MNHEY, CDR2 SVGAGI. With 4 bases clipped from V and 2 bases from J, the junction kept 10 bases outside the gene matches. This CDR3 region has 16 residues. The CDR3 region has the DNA TGTGCCAGCAGTTCCTTTCTACAGGGGTTAAACACTGAAGCTTTCTTT. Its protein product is CASSSFLQGLNTEAFF.

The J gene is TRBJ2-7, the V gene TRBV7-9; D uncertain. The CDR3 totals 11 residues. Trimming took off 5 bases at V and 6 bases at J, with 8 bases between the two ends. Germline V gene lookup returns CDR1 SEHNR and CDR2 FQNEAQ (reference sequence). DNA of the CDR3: TGTGCCAGCAGCCCCTTTCTCGAGCAGTACTTC. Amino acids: CASSPFLEQYF.

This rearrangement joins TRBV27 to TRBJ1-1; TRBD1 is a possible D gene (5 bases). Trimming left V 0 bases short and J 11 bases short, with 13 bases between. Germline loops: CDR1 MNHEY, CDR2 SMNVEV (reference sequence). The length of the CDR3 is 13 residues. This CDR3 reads CASSLSGGIEAFF. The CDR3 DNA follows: TGTGCCAGCAGTTTATCGGGGGGGATTGAGGCTTTCTTT.

The CDR3 loop reads CAWSGGANEKLFF. CDR3 DNA sequence: TGTGCCTGGTCCGGGGGGGCGAATGAAAAACTGTTTTTT. The V and J genes are TRBV30 and TRBJ1-4; tentatively, D is TRBD1 (6 bases). Trimming shortened V by 5 bases and J by 5 bases, and 12 bases separated the two germline ends. Germline V gene sequence: CDR1 GTSNPN, CDR2 SVGIG (reference sequence). CDR3 length equals 13 residues.

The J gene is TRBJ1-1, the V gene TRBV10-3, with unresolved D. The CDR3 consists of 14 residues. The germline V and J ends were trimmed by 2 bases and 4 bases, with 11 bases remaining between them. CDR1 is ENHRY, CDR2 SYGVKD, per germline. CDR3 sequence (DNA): TGTGCCATCAGTGAGGGTTCCGGACTCACTGAAGCTTTCTTT. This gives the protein CAISEGSGLTEAFF.

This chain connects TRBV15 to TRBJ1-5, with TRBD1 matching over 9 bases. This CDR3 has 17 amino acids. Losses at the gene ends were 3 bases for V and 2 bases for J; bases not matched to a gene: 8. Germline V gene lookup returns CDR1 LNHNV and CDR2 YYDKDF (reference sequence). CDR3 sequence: CATSRAGTGSGNQPQHF. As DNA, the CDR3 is TGTGCCACCAGCAGGGCCGGGACAGGGTCGGGCAATCAGCCCCAGCATTTT.

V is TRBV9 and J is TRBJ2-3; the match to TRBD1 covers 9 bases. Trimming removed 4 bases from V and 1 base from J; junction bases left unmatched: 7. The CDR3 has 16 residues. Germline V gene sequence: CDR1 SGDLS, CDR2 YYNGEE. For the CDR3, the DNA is TGTGCCAGCAGCCCCGGGACAGGGTTCGGCACAGATACGCAGTATTTT. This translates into CASSPGTGFGTDTQYF. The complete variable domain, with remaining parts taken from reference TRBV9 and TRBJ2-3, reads DSGVTQTPKHLITATGQRVTLRCSPRSGDLSVYWYQQSLDQGLQFLIQYYNGEERAKGNILERFSAQQFPDLHSELNLSSLELGDSALYFCASSPGTGFGTDTQYFGPGTRLTVL.

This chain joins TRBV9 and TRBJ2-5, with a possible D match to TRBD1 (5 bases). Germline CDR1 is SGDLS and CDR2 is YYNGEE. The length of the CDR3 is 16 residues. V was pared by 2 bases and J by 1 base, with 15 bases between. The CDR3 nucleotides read TGTGCCAGCAGCGTCCAAGCAGGGAAAATCCAAGAGACCCAGTACTTC. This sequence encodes CASSVQAGKIQETQYF.

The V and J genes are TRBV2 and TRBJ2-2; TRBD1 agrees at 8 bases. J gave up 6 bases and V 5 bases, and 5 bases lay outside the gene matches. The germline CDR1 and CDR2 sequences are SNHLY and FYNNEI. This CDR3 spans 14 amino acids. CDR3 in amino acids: CASSPDRAAGELFF. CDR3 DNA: TGTGCCAGCAGTCCGGACAGGGCCGCCGGGGAGCTGTTTTTT.

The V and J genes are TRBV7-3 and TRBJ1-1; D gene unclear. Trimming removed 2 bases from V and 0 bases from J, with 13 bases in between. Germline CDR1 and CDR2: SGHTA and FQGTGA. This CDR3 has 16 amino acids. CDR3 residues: CASSLHAGLMNTEAFF. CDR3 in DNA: TGTGCCAGCAGCTTACACGCAGGCCTTATGAACACTGAAGCTTTCTTT.

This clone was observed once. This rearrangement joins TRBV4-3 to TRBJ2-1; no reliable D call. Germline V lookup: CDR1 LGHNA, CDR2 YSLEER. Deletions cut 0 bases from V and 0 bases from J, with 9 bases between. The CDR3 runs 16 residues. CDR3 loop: CASSQDFPGSYNEQFF. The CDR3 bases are TGCGCCAGCAGCCAAGATTTCCCAGGCTCCTACAATGAGCAGTTCTTC.

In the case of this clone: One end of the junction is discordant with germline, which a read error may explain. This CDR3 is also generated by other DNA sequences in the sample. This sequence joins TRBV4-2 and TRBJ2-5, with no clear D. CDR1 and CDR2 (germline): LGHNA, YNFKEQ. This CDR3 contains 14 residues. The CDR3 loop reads CASSLRLNQETQYF. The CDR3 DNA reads TGTGCCAGCAGCCTCCGACTTAACCAAGAAACCCAGTACTTC.

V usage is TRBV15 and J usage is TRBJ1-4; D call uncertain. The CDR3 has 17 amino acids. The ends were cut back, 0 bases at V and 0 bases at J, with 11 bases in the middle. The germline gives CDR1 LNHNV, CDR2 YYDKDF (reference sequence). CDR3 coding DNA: TGTGCCACCAGCAGAGAGCGAGGGCATTCAACTAATGAAAAACTGTTTTTT. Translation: CATSRERGHSTNEKLFF.

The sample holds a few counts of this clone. DNA of the CDR3: TGCGCCAGCAGCACACAGGGGTCGTCCTCCTACAATGAGCAGTTCTTC. Its translation: CASSTQGSSSYNEQFF. The rearrangement uses TRBV5-1 and TRBJ2-1; 7 bases match TRBD1. The CDR3 is 16 amino acids. Germline V gene data show CDR1 as SGHRS and CDR2 as YFSETQ. J gave up 0 bases and V 4 bases, and 7 bases lay outside the gene matches.

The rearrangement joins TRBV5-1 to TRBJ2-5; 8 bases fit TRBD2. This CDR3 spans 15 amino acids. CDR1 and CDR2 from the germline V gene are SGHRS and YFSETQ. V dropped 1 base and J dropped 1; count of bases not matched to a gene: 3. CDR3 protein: CASSLSGTSQETQYF. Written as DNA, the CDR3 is TGCGCCAGCAGCTTGTCGGGGACTAGCCAAGAGACCCAGTACTTC. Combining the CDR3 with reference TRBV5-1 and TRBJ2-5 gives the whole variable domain KAGVTQTPRYLIKTRGQQVTLSCSPISGHRSVSWYQQTPGQGLQFLFEYFSETQRNKGNFPGRFSGRQFSNSRSEMNVSTLELGDSALYLCASSLSGTSQETQYFGPGTRLLVL.

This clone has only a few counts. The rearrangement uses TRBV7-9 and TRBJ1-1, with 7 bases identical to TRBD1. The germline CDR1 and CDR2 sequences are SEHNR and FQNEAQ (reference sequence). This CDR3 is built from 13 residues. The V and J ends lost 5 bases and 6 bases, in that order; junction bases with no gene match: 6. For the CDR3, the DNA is TGTGCCAGCAGCACGACAGGGCTCGCTGAAGCTTTCTTT. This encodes CASSTTGLAEAFF.

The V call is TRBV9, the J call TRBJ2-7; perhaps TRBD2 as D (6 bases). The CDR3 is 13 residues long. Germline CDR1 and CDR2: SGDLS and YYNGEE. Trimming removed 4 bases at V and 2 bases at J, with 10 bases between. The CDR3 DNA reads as TGTGCCAGCAGCCCTCGGGGGACCTACGAGCAGTACTTC. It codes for CASSPRGTYEQYF.

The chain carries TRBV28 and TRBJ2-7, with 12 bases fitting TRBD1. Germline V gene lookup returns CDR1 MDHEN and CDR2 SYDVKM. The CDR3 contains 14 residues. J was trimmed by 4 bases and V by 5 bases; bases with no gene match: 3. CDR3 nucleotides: TGTGCCAGCAGTGGGGACAGGGGGCTGTACGAGCAGTACTTC. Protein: CASSGDRGLYEQYF.

CDR3 bases: TGTGCCAGCAGCCAGGTGGACTGGGCTTCACCCCTCCACTTT. As protein: CASSQVDWASPLHF. This chain uses TRBV9 with TRBJ1-6, with unresolved D. The CDR3 totals 14 residues. Trimming left V 4 bases short and J 9 bases short, with 14 bases between. The germline CDR1 and CDR2 sequences are SGDLS and YYNGEE.

CDR3 protein: CATTGGSSGNTIYF. The CDR3 region has the DNA TGTGCCACTACAGGGGGAAGTTCTGGAAACACCATATATTTT. This chain joins TRBV18 and TRBJ1-3, with 8 bases fitting TRBD1. The CDR3 totals 14 residues. V shed 10 bases, J shed 1 base, and the junction held 6 bases outside the gene matches. Germline lookup yields CDR1 KGHSH and CDR2 LQKENI.